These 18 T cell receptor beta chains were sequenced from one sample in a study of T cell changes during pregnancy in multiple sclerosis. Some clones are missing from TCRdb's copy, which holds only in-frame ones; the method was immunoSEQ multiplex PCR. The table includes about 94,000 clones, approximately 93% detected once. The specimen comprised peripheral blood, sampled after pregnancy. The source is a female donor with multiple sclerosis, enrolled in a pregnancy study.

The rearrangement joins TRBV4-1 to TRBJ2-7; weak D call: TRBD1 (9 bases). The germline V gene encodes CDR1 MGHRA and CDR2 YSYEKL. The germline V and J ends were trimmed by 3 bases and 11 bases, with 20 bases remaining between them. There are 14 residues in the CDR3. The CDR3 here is CASSQGQGSGGEYF. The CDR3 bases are TGCGCCAGCAGCCAGGGACAGGGTTCCGGGGGGGAGTACTTC.

The CDR3 DNA follows: TGTGCCAGCTCCAAAGGGGGACAGGACCATCAGCCCCAGCATTTT. It translates to CASSKGGQDHQPQHF. V is TRBV7-9 and J is TRBJ1-5; TRBD1 matches 8 bases. Looked up from germline, CDR1 is SEHNR and CDR2 is FQNEAQ (reference sequence). The CDR3 totals 15 residues. Trimming at V came to 8 bases and at J to 5 bases, leaving 11 bases not matched to a gene.

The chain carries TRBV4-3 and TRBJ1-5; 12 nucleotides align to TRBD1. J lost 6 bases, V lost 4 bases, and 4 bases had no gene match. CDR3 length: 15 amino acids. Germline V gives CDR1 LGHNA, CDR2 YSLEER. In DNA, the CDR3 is TGCGCCAGCAGCCGCGGGACAGGGGGCGGTCAGCCCCAGCATTTT. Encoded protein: CASSRGTGGGQPQHF.

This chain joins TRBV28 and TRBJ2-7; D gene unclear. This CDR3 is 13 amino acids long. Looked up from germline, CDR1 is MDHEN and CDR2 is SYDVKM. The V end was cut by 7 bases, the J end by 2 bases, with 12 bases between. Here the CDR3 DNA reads TGTGCCAGCACTACGACGGAGACCTACGAGCAGTACTTC. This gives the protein CASTTTETYEQYF.

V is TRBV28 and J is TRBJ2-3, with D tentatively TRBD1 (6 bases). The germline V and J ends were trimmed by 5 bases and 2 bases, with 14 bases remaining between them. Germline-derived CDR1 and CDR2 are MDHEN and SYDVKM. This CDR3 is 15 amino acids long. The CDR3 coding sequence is TGTGCCAGCAGTGGCGCAGGGGCTTACACAGATACGCAGTATTTT. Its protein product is CASSGAGAYTDTQYF.

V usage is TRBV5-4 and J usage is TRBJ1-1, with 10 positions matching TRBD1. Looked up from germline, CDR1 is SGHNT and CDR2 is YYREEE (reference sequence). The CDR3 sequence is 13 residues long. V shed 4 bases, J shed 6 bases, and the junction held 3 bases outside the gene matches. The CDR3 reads CASSLTGGSEAFF. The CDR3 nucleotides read TGTGCCAGCAGCCTGACAGGGGGCTCTGAAGCTTTCTTT.

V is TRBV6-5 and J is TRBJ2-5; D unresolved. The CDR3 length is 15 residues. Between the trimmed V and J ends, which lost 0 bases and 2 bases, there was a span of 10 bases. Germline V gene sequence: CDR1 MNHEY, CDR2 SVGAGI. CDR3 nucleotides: TGTGCCAGCAGTTACTCGAGTGGGCGTCAAGAGACCCAGTACTTC. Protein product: CASSYSSGRQETQYF.

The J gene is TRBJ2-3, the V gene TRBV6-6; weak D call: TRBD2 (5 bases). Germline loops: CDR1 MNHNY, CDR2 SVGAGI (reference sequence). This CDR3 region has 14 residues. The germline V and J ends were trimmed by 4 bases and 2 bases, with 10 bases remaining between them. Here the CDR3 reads CASSSTGYTDTQYF. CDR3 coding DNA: TGTGCCAGCAGTTCGACGGGATACACAGATACGCAGTATTTT.

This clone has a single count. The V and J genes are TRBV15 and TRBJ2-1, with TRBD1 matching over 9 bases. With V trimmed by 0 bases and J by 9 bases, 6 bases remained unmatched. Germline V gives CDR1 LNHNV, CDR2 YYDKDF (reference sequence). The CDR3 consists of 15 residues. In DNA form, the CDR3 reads TGTGCCACCAGCAGAGACCTGGGACAGGGTGGTGAGCAGTTCTTC. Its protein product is CATSRDLGQGGEQFF. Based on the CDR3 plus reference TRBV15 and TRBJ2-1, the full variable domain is DAMVIQNPRYQVTQFGKPVTLSCSQTLNHNVMYWYQQKSSQAPKLLFHYYDKDFNNEADTPDNFQSRRPNTSFCFLDIRSPGLGDTAMYLCATSRDLGQGGEQFFGPGTRLTVL.

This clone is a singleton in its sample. DNA of the CDR3: TGTGCCAGCAGCTCAAGGACAGTGGATTATCGGGAGACCCAGTACTTC. Encoded protein: CASSSRTVDYRETQYF. This chain uses TRBV11-2 with TRBJ2-5, with TRBD1 as a possible D gene (6 bases). V shed 4 bases and J shed 5 bases, with 20 bases lying between them. The CDR3 has 16 amino acids. Germline V CDR1 and CDR2: SGHAT, FQNNGV.

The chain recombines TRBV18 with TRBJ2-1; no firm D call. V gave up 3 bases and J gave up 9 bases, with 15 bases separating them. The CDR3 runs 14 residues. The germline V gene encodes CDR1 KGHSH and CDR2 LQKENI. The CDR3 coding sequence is TGTGCCAGCTCACCGATGAGAGGTTTTTTTGAGCAGTTCTTC. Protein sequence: CASSPMRGFFEQFF.

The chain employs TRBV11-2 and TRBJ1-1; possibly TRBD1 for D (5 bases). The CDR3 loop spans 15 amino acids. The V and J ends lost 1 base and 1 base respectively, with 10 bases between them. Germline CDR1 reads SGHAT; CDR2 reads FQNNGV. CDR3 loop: CASSLAPRANTEAFF. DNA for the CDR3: TGTGCCAGCAGCTTAGCGCCCAGGGCGAACACTGAAGCTTTCTTT.

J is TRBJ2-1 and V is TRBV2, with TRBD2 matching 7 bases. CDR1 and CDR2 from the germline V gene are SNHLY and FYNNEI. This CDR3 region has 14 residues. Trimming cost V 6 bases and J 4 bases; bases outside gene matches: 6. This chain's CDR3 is CASSPTRGYNEQFF. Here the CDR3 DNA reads TGTGCCAGCAGCCCTACGCGGGGGTACAATGAGCAGTTCTTC. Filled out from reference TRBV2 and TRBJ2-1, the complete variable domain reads EPEVTQTPSHQVTQMGQEVILRCVPISNHLYFYWYRQILGQKVEFLVSFYNNEISEKSEIFDDQFSVERPDGSNFTLKIRSTKLEDSAMYFCASSPTRGYNEQFFGPGTRLTVL.

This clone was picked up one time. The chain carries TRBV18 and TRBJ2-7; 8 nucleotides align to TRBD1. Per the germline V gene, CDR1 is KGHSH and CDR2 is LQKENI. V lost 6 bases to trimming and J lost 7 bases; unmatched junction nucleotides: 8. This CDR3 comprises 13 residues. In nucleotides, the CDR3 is TGTGCCAGCTCTCCGGGACAGGCGTCAGAGCAGTACTTC. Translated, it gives CASSPGQASEQYF.

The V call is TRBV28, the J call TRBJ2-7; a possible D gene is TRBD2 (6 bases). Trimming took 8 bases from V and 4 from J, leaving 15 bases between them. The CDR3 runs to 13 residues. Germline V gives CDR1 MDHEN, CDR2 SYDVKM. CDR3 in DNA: TGTGCCAGCGAGGGGTCGCGGGATTACGAGCAGTACTTC. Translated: CASEGSRDYEQYF.

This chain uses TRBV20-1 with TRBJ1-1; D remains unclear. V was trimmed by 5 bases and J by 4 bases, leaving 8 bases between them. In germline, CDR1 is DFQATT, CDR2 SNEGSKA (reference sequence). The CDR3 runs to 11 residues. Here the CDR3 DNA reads TGCAGTGCTCCGGAGGGCACTGAAGCTTTCTTT. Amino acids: CSAPEGTEAFF.

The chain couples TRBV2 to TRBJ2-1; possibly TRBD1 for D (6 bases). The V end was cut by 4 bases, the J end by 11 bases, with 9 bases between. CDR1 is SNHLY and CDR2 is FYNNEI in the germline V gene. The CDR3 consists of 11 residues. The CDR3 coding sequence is TGTGCCAGCAGTGTCGGGACAAAGCAGTTCTTC. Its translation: CASSVGTKQFF.

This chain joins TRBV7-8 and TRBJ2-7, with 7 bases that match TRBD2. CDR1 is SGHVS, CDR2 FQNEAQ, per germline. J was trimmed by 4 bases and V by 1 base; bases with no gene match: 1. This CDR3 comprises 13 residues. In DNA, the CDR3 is TGTGCCAGCAGCTTAGATAGCGGGTACGAGCAGTACTTC. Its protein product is CASSLDSGYEQYF.